These 26 T cell receptor beta chains share one sample of origin, sequenced in a study of Ad26.COV2.S vaccination and SARS-CoV-2 variants. Sequenced by immunoSEQ multiplex PCR; TCRdb stores in-frame clones only, minus some. In the table there are some 300,000 clones, just over 85% of which are singletons. As for treatment: 15 to 20 received Ad26.COV2.S at low or high dose, single or two shots; a few received placebo; per-sample allocation not given. On day 63 after the first injection, vaccine and placebo recipients gave samples. Sequencing was performed on peripheral blood, taken in a trial of Ad26.COV2.S vaccine versus placebo. All receptors come from a person aged 18-65 years who received the Ad26.COV2.S COVID-19 vaccine or a placebo.

The rearrangement joins TRBV5-1 to TRBJ1-4; 10 bases align to TRBD1. Germline trimming cut 1 base from V and 5 bases from J; bases unmatched to any gene: 5. CDR1 and CDR2 from the germline V gene are SGHRS and YFSETQ. This CDR3 is built from 16 residues. CDR3 sequence: CASSLKRDRGNEKLFF. The DNA for the CDR3 is TGCGCCAGCAGCTTGAAGAGGGACAGGGGCAATGAAAAACTGTTTTTT.

This chain's CDR3 is CASSFGQISYEQYF. The CDR3 bases are TGTGCCAGCAGCTTTGGACAGATTTCCTACGAGCAGTACTTC. V gene TRBV7-9 combines with J gene TRBJ2-7; D is possibly TRBD1 (6 bases). The CDR3 has 14 amino acids. The V gene lost 3 bases and the J gene lost 1 base, with 10 bases spanning the gap. Per the germline V gene, CDR1 is SEHNR and CDR2 is FQNEAQ (reference sequence).

Note on this clone: Other DNA sequences in the sample encode the same CDR3. V usage is TRBV5-1 and J usage is TRBJ2-3; D gene uncertain. This CDR3 comprises 12 residues. The germline V gene has CDR1 SGHRS and CDR2 YFSETQ. V was shortened by 0 bases and J by 2 bases, with 1 base between the two germline ends. CDR3 protein: CASSLATDTQYF. CDR3 nucleotides: TGCGCCAGCAGCTTGGCCACAGATACGCAGTATTTT.

This clone was detected only a few times. This rearrangement joins TRBV13 to TRBJ1-1, with D maybe TRBD1 (5 bases). The V end lost 10 bases, the J end lost 1 base, and 19 bases lay between the germline ends. CDR1 and CDR2 (germline): PRHDT, FYEKMQ (reference sequence). The CDR3 is 15 amino acids. CDR3 sequence (DNA): TGTGCCACCAGAACCCGGGGCGCCCGGAACACTGAAGCTTTCTTT. Protein product: CATRTRGARNTEAFF.

This clone is a singleton in its sample. The V and J genes are TRBV6-2 or TRBV6-3 and TRBJ2-5, with 7 nucleotides matching TRBD2. Germline-derived CDR1 and CDR2 are MNHEY and SVGEGT. This CDR3 region has 16 residues. V trimming: 4 bases; J trimming: 5 bases; junction bases outside the gene matches: 13. The CDR3 reads CASSFRGEGMLETQYF. The CDR3 DNA is TGTGCCAGCAGTTTTCGGGGGGAGGGGATGTTGGAGACCCAGTACTTC.

The J gene is TRBJ2-7, the V gene TRBV7-3, with 8 bases matching TRBD1. Germline V gives CDR1 SGHTA, CDR2 FQGTGA. Trimming removed 0 bases from V and 6 bases from J; junction bases left unmatched: 1. The CDR3 is 13 amino acids. The CDR3 here is CASSLTTGGEQYF. CDR3 nucleotide sequence: TGTGCCAGCAGCTTAACCACAGGGGGCGAGCAGTACTTC.

The J gene is TRBJ1-3, the V gene TRBV7-8, with TRBD1 as a possible D gene (6 bases). The ends were cut back, 4 bases at V and 2 bases at J, with 12 bases in the middle. There are 15 residues in the CDR3. Germline lookup yields CDR1 SGHVS and CDR2 FQNEAQ. CDR3 residues: CASSSPRGAGNTIYF. DNA for the CDR3: TGTGCCAGCAGCTCCCCGAGGGGGGCTGGAAACACCATATATTTT.

This sequence joins TRBV12-3 or TRBV12-4 and TRBJ1-2, with a weak D call TRBD1 (5 bases). V was trimmed by 9 bases and J by 3 bases, leaving 14 bases between them. The CDR3 is 13 residues long. The CDR3 nucleotides are TGTGCCAGTCGGGGCATCGGGGACTATGGCTACACCTTC. Translation gives CASRGIGDYGYTF.

V is TRBV4-3 and J is TRBJ1-1; TRBD1 might be the D (5 bases). Germline CDR1 LGHNA, CDR2 YSLEER. V was trimmed by 1 base and J by 2 bases, leaving 14 bases between them. This CDR3 has 16 residues. The CDR3 sequence: CASSQGTGAVNTEAFF. Written as DNA, the CDR3 is TGCGCCAGCAGCCAAGGGACTGGGGCAGTAAACACTGAAGCTTTCTTT.

V and J are TRBV9 and TRBJ2-2; perhaps TRBD2 as D (6 bases). V lost 5 bases, J lost 6 bases, and 17 bases lay in between. The CDR3 sequence is 15 residues long. CDR1 is SGDLS and CDR2 is YYNGEE in the germline V gene. The CDR3 DNA follows: TGTGCCAGCAGGCGGGAACAAGTGGGAGCCGGGGAGCTGTTTTTT. Protein sequence: CASRREQVGAGELFF.

CDR3 sequence reads: CASSIEQTLYGYTF. CDR3 nucleotide sequence: TGTGCCAGTAGTATCGAACAGACCCTCTATGGCTACACCTTC. This rearrangement joins TRBV19 to TRBJ1-2, with D unresolved. Trimming removed 3 bases at V and 4 bases at J, with 12 bases between. CDR1 and CDR2 from the germline V gene are LNHDA and SQIVND (reference sequence). The CDR3 spans 14 residues.

V and J are TRBV9 and TRBJ2-7, with D unresolved. The V end was cut by 0 bases, the J end by 3 bases, with 10 bases between. Germline loops: CDR1 SGDLS, CDR2 YYNGEE. This CDR3 is 14 amino acids long. CDR3 loop: CASSVGGNSYEQYF. The DNA of the CDR3 is TGTGCCAGCAGCGTAGGGGGTAACAGCTACGAGCAGTACTTC.

The chain has TRBV6-5 and TRBJ2-2; D could derive from TRBD1 or TRBD2 (5 bases each). This CDR3 comprises 14 residues. The germline V and J ends were trimmed by 8 bases and 5 bases, with 15 bases remaining between them. The V gene's germline CDR1 is MNHEY and CDR2 SVGAGI. The chain's CDR3 is CASFQAGRTGELFF. The CDR3, as DNA: TGTGCCAGCTTTCAGGCAGGGAGAACCGGGGAGCTGTTTTTT.

CDR3 nucleotide sequence: TGTGCCAGCAGCGAACCGGGACGACGAGCTTTCTTT. Residues: CASSEPGRRAFF. The chain has TRBV5-4 and TRBJ1-1, with a weak D call TRBD1 (5 bases). The CDR3 loop spans 12 amino acids. CDR1 is SGHNT, CDR2 YYREEE, per germline (reference sequence). V was cut by 4 bases and J by 10 bases, with 14 bases left in between.

V is TRBV5-4 and J is TRBJ1-2; 7 bases fit TRBD1. V shed 4 bases and J 0 bases; nucleotides not matched to a gene: 9. The CDR3 runs to 16 residues. Germline CDR1 SGHNT, CDR2 YYREEE (reference sequence). CDR3 bases: TGTGCCAGCAGCCCCCCCGGACAGGCCGCTAACTATGGCTACACCTTC. It encodes CASSPPGQAANYGYTF.

V is TRBV7-2 and J is TRBJ1-6; TRBD1 agrees at 9 bases. The CDR3 runs to 14 residues. Germline loops: CDR1 SGHTA, CDR2 FQGNSA. The trim removed 5 bases at V and 12 bases at J, leaving 8 bases unmatched. The CDR3 reads CASSLNRGRGPLHF. The DNA of the CDR3 is TGTGCCAGCAGCCTAAACAGGGGGCGAGGACCCCTCCACTTT.

The chain couples TRBV28 to TRBJ2-2; tentative D call: TRBD1 (6 bases). This CDR3 contains 17 residues. Germline lookup yields CDR1 MDHEN and CDR2 SYDVKM. V shed 3 bases and J shed 2 bases, with 16 bases lying between them. For the CDR3, the DNA is TGTGCCAGCAGTTTCCCGCCTCAGGGGCTAAACACCGGGGAGCTGTTTTTT. Residues: CASSFPPQGLNTGELFF.

The chain uses TRBV10-3 and TRBJ1-2, with D possibly matching TRBD1 (6 bases). The germline CDR1 and CDR2 sequences are ENHRY and SYGVKD. Deletions cut 8 bases from V and 4 bases from J, with 23 bases between. The CDR3 runs 16 residues. CDR3 nucleotides: TGTGCCATCGAGGACAGCCAATCTCTTCAGGGCTATGGCTACACCTTC. This gives the protein CAIEDSQSLQGYGYTF.

This clone was counted a single time. The CDR3 region is CASTGQGATNEKLFF. CDR3 in DNA: TGCGCCAGCACCGGACAGGGGGCAACTAATGAAAAACTGTTTTTT. The chain employs TRBV5-1 and TRBJ1-4; 10 positions match TRBD1. The V gene's germline CDR1 is SGHRS and CDR2 YFSETQ. The CDR3 length is 15 residues. V shed 6 bases and J 0 bases; nucleotides not matched to a gene: 2.

This chain joins TRBV18 and TRBJ1-2; no reliable D call. Germline V gives CDR1 KGHSH, CDR2 LQKENI. The CDR3 runs to 13 residues. Trimming left V 4 bases short and J 4 bases short, with 10 bases between. This CDR3 reads CASSREQLYGYTF. The CDR3 DNA follows: TGTGCCAGCTCACGGGAACAGCTCTATGGCTACACCTTC.

This clone is a singleton in its sample. The CDR3 protein is CASSFLSTTGRHGYTF. In DNA, the CDR3 is TGTGCCAGCAGCTTCCTCTCTACCACAGGGCGGCATGGCTACACCTTC. The rearrangement links TRBV7-9 to TRBJ1-2; D is possibly TRBD1 (6 bases). CDR3 length: 16 amino acids. With 3 bases removed from V and 6 bases from J, the gap between germline ends came to 20 bases. The V gene's germline CDR1 is SEHNR and CDR2 FQNEAQ (reference sequence).

The V call is TRBV12-5, the J call TRBJ1-1; 8 bases are shared with TRBD1. Germline-derived CDR1 and CDR2 are LGHNT and FRNRAP. V trimming: 0 bases; J trimming: 4 bases; junction bases outside the gene matches: 19. The CDR3 is made up of 20 amino acids. CDR3 loop: CASGLVPSGTGLMRGTEAFF. CDR3 sequence (DNA): TGTGCTAGTGGTTTGGTCCCATCCGGGACAGGATTAATGAGGGGCACTGAAGCTTTCTTT.

V usage is TRBV7-9 and J usage is TRBJ2-1; weak D call: TRBD2 (5 bases). This CDR3 spans 15 amino acids. Per germline, CDR1 SEHNR and CDR2 FQNEAQ (reference sequence). Trimming took 0 bases from V and 6 from J, leaving 12 bases between them. CDR3: CASSLAASLGNEQFF. CDR3 in DNA: TGTGCCAGCAGCTTAGCCGCTAGCCTCGGCAATGAGCAGTTCTTC.

This chain connects TRBV3-1 (or the pseudogene TRBV3-2) to TRBJ2-7; TRBD1 matches 9 bases. This CDR3 region has 17 residues. V shed 6 bases and J 4 bases; nucleotides not matched to a gene: 16. Germline V gives CDR1 LGHDT, CDR2 YNNKEL (reference sequence). The CDR3 DNA reads TGTGCCAGCAGTCCCCGGTTCTCAGACAGGGGGAGGTACGAGCAGTACTTC. Translated: CASSPRFSDRGRYEQYF.

The chain links TRBV25-1 to TRBJ2-7; perhaps TRBD1 as D (6 bases). CDR3 length: 14 residues. Germline CDR1 is MGHDK and CDR2 is SYGVNS. V gave up 1 base and J gave up 1 base, with 8 bases separating them. The CDR3 loop reads CASSESGVSYEQYF. The CDR3 nucleotides are TGTGCCAGCAGTGAATCAGGGGTATCCTACGAGCAGTACTTC.

This chain uses TRBV6-5 with TRBJ1-3; 8 nucleotides align to TRBD1. Looked up from germline, CDR1 is MNHEY and CDR2 is SVGAGI. V lost 4 bases and J lost 3; bases outside the gene matches: 5. CDR3 length: 15 amino acids. For the CDR3, the DNA is TGTGCCAGCAGTTCGGCCGGACAGGGTGGAAACACCATATATTTT. Translating gives CASSSAGQGGNTIYF.